The 21 T cell receptor beta chains presented below share a single source sample, sequenced in a study of PD-1 blockade in mismatch repair-deficient tumors. Libraries were prepared by immunoSEQ multiplex PCR; TCRdb keeps only in-frame clonotypes and omits some of them. The table shows around 120,000 clones, with about 88% occurring only once. This sample comprised peripheral blood, obtained 70 to 73 weeks after starting pembrolizumab. The receptor source for this set is an adult with mismatch repair-deficient cancer.

Written as DNA, the CDR3 is TGTGCCAGCAGCTCCCCCGGGACTTACTACGAGCAGTACTTC. Translation: CASSSPGTYYEQYF. This sequence joins TRBV11-3 and TRBJ2-7, with a possible D match to TRBD2 (6 bases). V was cut by 4 bases and J by 3 bases, with 13 bases left in between. This CDR3 spans 14 amino acids. Germline CDR1 SGHNT, CDR2 YENEEA.

The CDR3 sequence is CASSSTTGGAYEQYF. CDR3 nucleotide sequence: TGTGCCAGCAGCTCTACGACAGGGGGGGCATACGAGCAGTACTTC. This chain links TRBV7-9 with TRBJ2-7; 9 nucleotides align to TRBD1. CDR3 size: 15 residues. V lost 4 bases and J lost 4; bases outside the gene matches: 8. Germline values: CDR1 SEHNR, CDR2 FQNEAQ (reference sequence).

The chain has TRBV11-2 and TRBJ2-1, with D hard to call. CDR3 length: 12 amino acids. The ends were cut back, 1 base at V and 9 bases at J, with 7 bases in the middle. Germline values: CDR1 SGHAT, CDR2 FQNNGV. The chain's CDR3 is CASSLGRTEQFF. The DNA for the CDR3 is TGTGCCAGCAGCTTAGGCCGAACTGAGCAGTTCTTC.

In this sample, this clone turned up once. The V gene is TRBV7-2, the J gene TRBJ1-1; the match to TRBD1 covers 7 bases. This CDR3 has 12 residues. The germline V gene has CDR1 SGHTA and CDR2 FQGNSA. With V trimmed by 8 bases and J by 2 bases, 2 bases remained unmatched. CDR3 sequence reads: CASDRDNTEAFF. CDR3 DNA sequence: TGTGCCAGCGACAGGGATAACACTGAAGCTTTCTTT.

The chain has TRBV7-3 and TRBJ2-1; possibly TRBD1 for D (6 bases). Germline V CDR1 and CDR2: SGHTA, FQGTGA. The V and J ends lost 2 bases and 10 bases respectively, with 6 bases between them. This CDR3 is 11 amino acids long. CDR3 nucleotides: TGTGCCAGCAGCTTAGGGACAGAGCAGTTCTTC. It is translated as CASSLGTEQFF.

The gene calls are TRBV4-1 and TRBJ2-7; TRBD1 aligns across 7 bases. Germline CDR1 reads MGHRA; CDR2 reads YSYEKL. The CDR3 loop spans 16 amino acids. The V and J ends lost 1 base and 1 base, in that order; junction bases with no gene match: 7. CDR3 DNA: TGCGCCAGCAGCCAAGGGGACAGCCTGGGGTCCTACGAGCAGTACTTC. It specifies CASSQGDSLGSYEQYF.

V is TRBV28 and J is TRBJ2-7; 7 nucleotides agree with TRBD1. V lost 8 bases, J lost 2 bases, and 9 bases stayed unmatched. The CDR3 covers 14 residues. Germline loops: CDR1 MDHEN, CDR2 SYDVKM. As DNA, the CDR3 is TGTGCCAGCGGAAGGGGGCGCGGGCCCTACGAGCAGTACTTC. Translating gives CASGRGRGPYEQYF.

The chain recombines TRBV4-3 with TRBJ2-3; TRBD2 matches 7 bases. The CDR3 has 19 residues. V shed 0 bases, J shed 1 base, and the junction held 13 bases outside the gene matches. Germline CDR1 is LGHNA and CDR2 is YSLEER. CDR3 loop: CASSQDRAGWIPRTDTQYF. The DNA for the CDR3 is TGCGCCAGCAGCCAAGATAGAGCGGGATGGATTCCTCGCACAGATACGCAGTATTTT.

The genes are TRBV19 and TRBJ2-2; possibly TRBD1 for D (6 bases). CDR3 length equals 15 residues. The ends were cut back, 1 base at V and 5 bases at J, with 11 bases in the middle. Germline V gene sequence: CDR1 LNHDA, CDR2 SQIVND (reference sequence). DNA for the CDR3: TGTGCCAGTAGTATAGCAGGGGAGATAACCGGGGAGCTGTTTTTT. It specifies CASSIAGEITGELFF.

The rearrangement links TRBV11-2 to TRBJ2-7; 11 bases are shared with TRBD2. The V gene's germline CDR1 is SGHAT and CDR2 FQNNGV. The CDR3 runs 15 residues. V was clipped by 5 bases and J by 2 bases; unmatched bases: 5. CDR3 coding DNA: TGTGCCAGCAGCCTAGCGGGAGGAAATCCCTACGAGCAGTACTTC. It codes for CASSLAGGNPYEQYF.

The chain links TRBV28 to TRBJ1-4; D is perhaps TRBD1 (6 bases). CDR1 is MDHEN, CDR2 SYDVKM, per germline. The V and J ends lost 3 bases and 8 bases respectively, with 16 bases between them. The CDR3 is 15 residues long. The CDR3 region has the DNA TGTGCCAGCAGTTTCTTGGGGGCTGAAGGGGAAAAACTGTTTTTT. It specifies CASSFLGAEGEKLFF. The full variable domain, its missing parts supplied by reference TRBV28 and TRBJ1-4, is DVKVTQSSRYLVKRTGEKVFLECVQDMDHENMFWYRQDPGLGLRLIYFSYDVKMKEKGDIPEGYSVSREKKERFSLILESASTNQTSMYLCASSFLGAEGEKLFFGSGTQLSVL.

The V gene is TRBV28, the J gene TRBJ2-5; 13 bases map to TRBD2. Germline V CDR1 and CDR2: MDHEN, SYDVKM. This CDR3 has 15 residues. J lost 5 bases, V lost 4 bases, and 4 bases had no gene match. The CDR3 region has the DNA TGTGCCAGCAGTTCACTAGCGGGGGGGGCGGAGACCCAGTACTTC. This encodes CASSSLAGGAETQYF.

The table lists this clone with a count of one. This rearrangement joins TRBV27 to TRBJ2-6; tentative D call: TRBD2 (6 bases). Germline assignment: CDR1 MNHEY and CDR2 SMNVEV (reference sequence). This CDR3 spans 16 amino acids. Trimming pared 4 bases from V and 0 bases from J, leaving 10 bases between. CDR3 sequence: CASSSVGGSGANVLTF. Written as DNA, the CDR3 is TGTGCCAGCAGTTCCGTCGGGGGCTCTGGGGCCAACGTCCTGACTTTC.

This clone has just one count. This chain connects TRBV5-1 to TRBJ1-1; 8 bases fit TRBD1. V shed 4 bases and J 1 base; nucleotides not matched to a gene: 9. CDR1 and CDR2 from the germline V gene are SGHRS and YFSETQ. The CDR3 is 16 amino acids. In DNA, the CDR3 is TGCGCCAGCAGCGTGCAGCAGACAGGGGAGAACACTGAAGCTTTCTTT. Encoded protein: CASSVQQTGENTEAFF.

This chain joins TRBV6-1 and TRBJ2-1; the match to TRBD1 covers 7 bases. This CDR3 contains 14 residues. Germline V gives CDR1 MNHNS, CDR2 SASEGT. Trimming at V came to 5 bases and at J to 8 bases, leaving 9 bases not matched to a gene. The CDR3 region is CASSKDRVWDEQFF. CDR3 nucleotides: TGTGCCAGCAGTAAAGACAGGGTATGGGATGAGCAGTTCTTC.

The V call is TRBV5-8, the J call TRBJ1-2; 11 positions agree with TRBD1. Germline assignment: CDR1 SGHTS and CDR2 YDEGEE. The CDR3 has 14 residues. V was clipped by 4 bases and J by 4 bases; unmatched bases: 3. The CDR3 here is CASSPDRGLYGYTF. The CDR3 DNA reads as TGTGCCAGCAGCCCGGACAGGGGGCTCTATGGCTACACCTTC.

This clone has just one count. V is TRBV4-1 and J is TRBJ1-1; D is perhaps TRBD1 (5 bases). Trimming shortened V by 4 bases and J by 2 bases, and 17 bases separated the two germline ends. The germline V gene has CDR1 MGHRA and CDR2 YSYEKL. This CDR3 contains 16 residues. In DNA, the CDR3 is TGCGCCAGCAGCCGCCCCCTTCGGGACGGTAACACTGAAGCTTTCTTT. Translating gives CASSRPLRDGNTEAFF.

The V and J genes are TRBV7-9 and TRBJ1-2; tentatively, D is TRBD1 (6 bases). Germline V gene data show CDR1 as SEHNR and CDR2 as FQNEAQ (reference sequence). Trimming left V 5 bases short and J 5 bases short, with 18 bases between. The CDR3 loop spans 15 amino acids. The CDR3 region has the DNA TGTGCCAGCAGCCCGTTGGGTGGGCAGGGGTATGGCTACACCTTC. Its protein product is CASSPLGGQGYGYTF.

This chain joins TRBV5-1 and TRBJ2-1, with 8 bases identical to TRBD1. Germline trimming cut 5 bases from V and 0 bases from J; bases unmatched to any gene: 16. The CDR3 has 19 amino acids. Germline CDR1 reads SGHRS; CDR2 reads YFSETQ. CDR3 sequence: CASSGITGQGESSYNEQFF. The DNA of the CDR3 is TGCGCCAGCAGTGGGATCACCGGACAGGGTGAGAGCTCCTACAATGAGCAGTTCTTC.

CDR3 DNA sequence: TGCGCCAGCAGCTTGCGGGGACAGACCTACGAGCAGTACTTC. Encoded protein: CASSLRGQTYEQYF. The rearrangement joins TRBV5-1 to TRBJ2-7; 7 bases are a match to TRBD1. CDR3 length: 14 amino acids. The J segment lost 2 bases and the V segment lost 1 base, leaving 3 bases of the junction unmatched. CDR1 SGHRS and CDR2 YFSETQ come from the germline V gene.

The chain links TRBV5-1 to TRBJ1-5, with D tentatively TRBD1 (5 bases). Germline V lookup: CDR1 SGHRS, CDR2 YFSETQ. Trimming left V 0 bases short and J 2 bases short, with 9 bases between. The CDR3 runs to 15 residues. The CDR3 region has the DNA TGCGCCAGCAGCTTGGGGGGCGCCGGCAATCAGCCCCAGCATTTT. Protein product: CASSLGGAGNQPQHF.